One and the same sample provided the 14 T cell receptor beta chains below, sequenced in a study of metastatic and nonmetastatic thyroid tumors. Thyroid surgery had not been preceded by any treatment in any patient. TCRdb re-clonotyped the PCR reads via MiXCR. The data show fewer than 40,000 clones, about 30% seen once. Sequences were obtained from tumor tissue. The source of these receptors is a female donor with papillary thyroid cancer or a benign thyroid nodule (not recorded which). Some clones in this sample may be carry-over from other donors' samples.

This clone has just a few counts. The V and J genes are TRBV28 and TRBJ2-3; a weak D match, TRBD2 (5 bases). The CDR3 consists of 14 residues. The germline V gene has CDR1 MDHEN and CDR2 SYDVKM. Trimming shortened V by 2 bases and J by 6 bases, and 12 bases separated the two germline ends. CDR3: CASSLKFAGDTQYF. The DNA of the CDR3 is TGTGCCAGCAGTTTAAAGTTTGCGGGTGATACGCAGTATTTT.

The chain's CDR3 is CSAREAAQYF. CDR3 coding DNA: TGCAGTGCTAGAGAGGCGGCGCAGTATTTT. The chain uses TRBV20-1 and TRBJ2-3; D is uncertain. In germline, CDR1 is DFQATT, CDR2 SNEGSKA (reference sequence). Between the trimmed V and J ends, which lost 0 bases and 10 bases, there was a span of 5 bases. This CDR3 is 10 amino acids long.

V usage is TRBV28 and J usage is TRBJ2-7, with D perhaps matching TRBD1 (6 bases). The ends were cut back, 10 bases at V and 5 bases at J, with 12 bases in the middle. This CDR3 spans 11 amino acids. Germline-derived CDR1 and CDR2 are MDHEN and SYDVKM. The CDR3 sequence is CATLQGHEQYF. The CDR3 coding sequence is TGTGCCACCTTACAGGGCCACGAGCAGTACTTC. Drawing the rest from reference TRBV28 and TRBJ2-7, the complete variable domain is DVKVTQSSRYLVKRTGEKVFLECVQDMDHENMFWYRQDPGLGLRLIYFSYDVKMKEKGDIPEGYSVSREKKERFSLILESASTNQTSMYLCATLQGHEQYFGPGTRLTVT.

The genes are TRBV20-1 and TRBJ2-3; D may be TRBD2 (6 bases). V lost 0 bases and J 1 base, leaving 14 bases between the germline ends. Germline V lookup: CDR1 DFQATT, CDR2 SNEGSKA (reference sequence). The CDR3 runs to 16 residues. The DNA for the CDR3 is TGCAGTGCTAGAGAAGGGGAGGTACAGCGCACAGATACGCAGTATTTT. Residues: CSAREGEVQRTDTQYF.

The chain recombines TRBV2 with TRBJ1-2; D remains ambiguous. V shed 5 bases and J shed 4 bases, with 8 bases lying between them. CDR3 length: 12 residues. Germline assignment: CDR1 SNHLY and CDR2 FYNNEI. The CDR3 DNA sequence: TGTGCCAGCAGTTCTCAGATCTATGGCTACACCTTC. It codes for CASSSQIYGYTF. Supplemented by reference TRBV2 and TRBJ1-2, the full variable domain reads EPEVTQTPSHQVTQMGQEVILRCVPISNHLYFYWYRQILGQKVEFLVSFYNNEISEKSEIFDDQFSVERPDGSNFTLKIRSTKLEDSAMYFCASSSQIYGYTFGSGTRLTVV.

The genes are TRBV7-6 and TRBJ2-5; 7 nucleotides line up with TRBD1. Germline V gene sequence: CDR1 SGHVS, CDR2 FNYEAQ. The CDR3 has 14 amino acids. V shed 5 bases, J shed 2 bases, and the junction held 5 bases outside the gene matches. The CDR3 sequence is CASSPQGQQETQYF. DNA for the CDR3: TGTGCCAGCAGCCCCCAGGGACAGCAAGAGACCCAGTACTTC.

This chain connects TRBV28 to TRBJ2-1; TRBD2 agrees at 10 bases. Per the germline V gene, CDR1 is MDHEN and CDR2 is SYDVKM. Unmatched junction bases numbered 11, after V lost 8 bases and J lost 4 bases. The CDR3 covers 16 residues. For the CDR3, the DNA is TGTGCCAGCGCAACCCCCGGGACTAGCGTTTACAATGAGCAGTTCTTC. Translated, it gives CASATPGTSVYNEQFF.

The chain carries TRBV28 and TRBJ1-5; D gene unclear. The CDR3 runs 11 residues. Germline CDR1 MDHEN, CDR2 SYDVKM. Trimming pared 2 bases from V and 11 bases from J, leaving 7 bases between. CDR3 amino acids: CASSLSRTQHF. In DNA, the CDR3 is TGTGCCAGCAGTTTAAGCAGGACCCAGCATTTT.

This clone showed up just once. The CDR3 coding sequence is TGCAGTGCTAGAGCCCGTTGGGGGAGCGGGGAGACCCAGTACTTC. It translates to CSARARWGSGETQYF. The chain recombines TRBV20-1 with TRBJ2-5; a possible D gene is TRBD2 (6 bases). The CDR3 sequence is 15 residues long. Trimming took off 1 base at V and 5 bases at J, with 17 bases between the two ends. The V gene's germline CDR1 is DFQATT and CDR2 SNEGSKA (reference sequence).

This clone was found once. The rearrangement links TRBV20-1 to TRBJ2-1; 7 bases line up with TRBD2. The V segment lost 5 bases and the J segment 6 bases; nucleotides outside the gene matches: 10. The CDR3 covers 14 residues. The germline gives CDR1 DFQATT, CDR2 SNEGSKA (reference sequence). The DNA of the CDR3 is TGCAGTGCTTCTATGAGGGAGCGGGGCAATGAGCAGTTCTTC. It yields the protein CSASMRERGNEQFF.

The chain employs TRBV6-2 or TRBV6-3 and TRBJ2-6; 7 positions match TRBD1. This CDR3 has 21 amino acids. CDR1 and CDR2 from the germline V gene are MNHEY and SVGEGT. J gave up 1 base and V 2 bases, and 17 bases lay outside the gene matches. The CDR3 protein is CASSYPSSTGPPSSGANVLTF. CDR3 bases: TGTGCCAGCAGTTACCCCTCCTCGACAGGGCCTCCTTCTTCTGGGGCCAACGTCCTGACTTTC.

The genes are TRBV28 and TRBJ1-6; possibly TRBD1 for D (6 bases). The V gene's germline CDR1 is MDHEN and CDR2 SYDVKM. The CDR3 totals 16 residues. V lost 5 bases to trimming and J lost 9 bases, with 20 bases between them. The CDR3 spells CASSPQPTGRSSPLHF. CDR3 in DNA: TGTGCCAGCAGTCCCCAACCTACAGGGAGGAGTTCACCCCTCCACTTT.

This clone was seen a handful of times. This sequence joins TRBV28 and TRBJ2-3; D might be TRBD1 or TRBD2, each matching 5 bases. The germline V gene has CDR1 MDHEN and CDR2 SYDVKM. CDR3 length: 15 amino acids. Trimming pared 8 bases from V and 5 bases from J, leaving 20 bases between. CDR3 sequence: CASGALGDSEDTQYF. CDR3 DNA: TGTGCCAGCGGAGCGCTGGGGGATAGCGAAGATACGCAGTATTTT. The full variable domain, rest sourced from reference TRBV28 and TRBJ2-3, is DVKVTQSSRYLVKRTGEKVFLECVQDMDHENMFWYRQDPGLGLRLIYFSYDVKMKEKGDIPEGYSVSREKKERFSLILESASTNQTSMYLCASGALGDSEDTQYFGPGTRLTVL.

This clone is large within its sample. The chain recombines TRBV6-1 with TRBJ1-1; 7 bases are a match to TRBD1. Germline values: CDR1 MNHNS, CDR2 SASEGT. The length of the CDR3 is 13 residues. Germline trimming cut 6 bases from V and 7 bases from J; bases unmatched to any gene: 8. The DNA of the CDR3 is TGTGCCAGCAGAAAACAGGGGTATGGTGAAGCTTTCTTT. Translated: CASRKQGYGEAFF.